The rows below give T cell receptor beta chains drawn from one sample of a study of blood T cell repertoires in COVID-19. Here immunoSEQ multiplex PCR was the method, and the copy in TCRdb shows in-frame clones only, minus some. This sample yields over 120,000 clones, of which about 87% are seen a single time; 1.5% to 2% belongs to the top ten. Material for sequencing was peripheral blood. The receptors were sampled from a woman in her 50s with acute or convalescent COVID-19. Both conserved end residues are part of each CDR3. The order of the fields is clone size, V gene, J gene, D gene, CDR3 protein, CDR3 DNA. The D gene is left open where the match is weak. Clone size appears in some rows only: once, few, many, or a class for an expanded clone.

clone size: .
V gene: TRBV20-1
J gene: TRBJ1-1
D gene: .
CDR3 protein: CSASSYTEAFF
CDR3 DNA: TGCAGTGCTAGTTCCTACACTGAAGCTTTCTTT

clone size: .
V gene: TRBV27
J gene: TRBJ1-6
D gene: TRBD1
CDR3 protein: CASSLRGQGSNSPLHF
CDR3 DNA: TGTGCCAGCAGTTTAAGGGGACAGGGTTCGAATTCACCCCTCCACTTT

clone size: .
V gene: TRBV6-5
J gene: TRBJ2-1
D gene: TRBD2
CDR3 protein: CASRGLAGGLEQFF
CDR3 DNA: TGTGCCAGCAGGGGACTAGCGGGGGGACTTGAGCAGTTCTTC

clone size: .
V gene: TRBV28
J gene: TRBJ1-3
D gene: .
CDR3 protein: CASQTATGNTIYF
CDR3 DNA: TGTGCCAGCCAGACAGCCACGGGAAACACCATATATTTT

clone size: .
V gene: TRBV5-1
J gene: TRBJ2-5
D gene: TRBD1
CDR3 protein: CASSIGTVTQETQYF
CDR3 DNA: TGCGCCAGCAGCATAGGGACAGTTACGCAAGAGACCCAGTACTTC

clone size: .
V gene: TRBV21-1
J gene: TRBJ2-7
D gene: .
CDR3 protein: CASSKFAQEALLYF
CDR3 DNA: TGTGCCAGCAGCAAATTCGCGCAGGAGGCCCTGTTGTACTTC

clone size: once
V gene: TRBV24-1
J gene: TRBJ2-1
D gene: TRBD1
CDR3 protein: CASLQGSENEQFF
CDR3 DNA: TGTGCCTCCTTACAGGGGTCGGAGAATGAGCAGTTCTTC

clone size: few
V gene: TRBV5-6
J gene: TRBJ1-2
D gene: .
CDR3 protein: CASSGGQGGGYTF
CDR3 DNA: TGTGCCAGCAGCGGTGGACAAGGGGGAGGCTACACCTTC

clone size: .
V gene: TRBV6-1
J gene: TRBJ2-7
D gene: .
CDR3 protein: CASSEGSANSYEQYF
CDR3 DNA: TGTGCCAGCAGTGAGGGTAGCGCGAACTCCTACGAGCAGTACTTC

clone size: .
V gene: TRBV27
J gene: TRBJ2-2
D gene: .
CDR3 protein: CASSLGDLPTGELFF
CDR3 DNA: TGTGCCAGCAGTTTAGGGGACTTGCCCACCGGGGAGCTGTTTTTT

clone size: .
V gene: TRBV5-6
J gene: TRBJ2-2
D gene: .
CDR3 protein: CASSLAQFGELFF
CDR3 DNA: TGTGCCAGCAGCTTGGCACAATTCGGGGAGCTGTTTTTT

clone size: .
V gene: TRBV6-5
J gene: TRBJ2-1
D gene: .
CDR3 protein: CASSYQQGSSYNEQFF
CDR3 DNA: TGTGCCAGCAGTTACCAACAGGGTAGCTCCTACAATGAGCAGTTCTTC

clone size: .
V gene: TRBV27
J gene: TRBJ1-6
D gene: TRBD1
CDR3 protein: CASSLFTGDNSPLHF
CDR3 DNA: TGTGCCAGCAGTTTATTTACAGGGGATAATTCACCCCTCCACTTT

clone size: few
V gene: TRBV12-3/TRBV12-4
J gene: TRBJ2-3
D gene: .
CDR3 protein: CASSHTNQDTQYF
CDR3 DNA: TGTGCCAGCAGTCACACCAACCAAGATACGCAGTATTTT

clone size: .
V gene: TRBV7-9
J gene: TRBJ1-1
D gene: TRBD1
CDR3 protein: CASSLTGANPEAFF
CDR3 DNA: TGTGCCAGCAGCTTGACAGGGGCAAACCCTGAAGCTTTCTTT

clone size: .
V gene: TRBV7-2
J gene: TRBJ2-2
D gene: .
CDR3 protein: CASSLVLLEAGELFF
CDR3 DNA: TGTGCCAGCAGCTTAGTCCTACTAGAGGCCGGGGAGCTGTTTTTT

clone size: .
V gene: TRBV5-1
J gene: TRBJ1-1
D gene: .
CDR3 protein: CASSAGVSEAFF
CDR3 DNA: TGCGCCAGCAGCGCCGGGGTCTCTGAAGCTTTCTTT

clone size: .
V gene: TRBV19
J gene: TRBJ2-5
D gene: TRBD1
CDR3 protein: CASSMVQGAGEETQYF
CDR3 DNA: TGTGCCAGTAGTATGGTCCAGGGGGCCGGGGAGGAGACCCAGTACTTC

clone size: .
V gene: TRBV25-1
J gene: TRBJ1-2
D gene: TRBD1
CDR3 protein: CASSETGRYGYTF
CDR3 DNA: TGTGCCAGCAGTGAGACAGGGAGGTATGGCTACACCTTC

clone size: .
V gene: TRBV6-6
J gene: TRBJ1-5
D gene: TRBD1
CDR3 protein: CASIKGGMEPQHF
CDR3 DNA: TGTGCCAGCATTAAAGGGGGCATGGAGCCCCAGCATTTT

clone size: .
V gene: TRBV19
J gene: TRBJ1-2
D gene: TRBD1
CDR3 protein: CASGSGGLLYTF
CDR3 DNA: TGTGCCAGTGGATCAGGGGGCTTACTTTACACCTTC

clone size: .
V gene: TRBV9
J gene: TRBJ1-2
D gene: .
CDR3 protein: CASSVGSGRPPSGYGYTF
CDR3 DNA: TGTGCCAGCAGCGTAGGTTCGGGAAGACCTCCATCTGGCTATGGCTACACCTTC

clone size: .
V gene: TRBV3-1/TRBV3-2
J gene: TRBJ2-5
D gene: .
CDR3 protein: CASSQGPGDQETQYF
CDR3 DNA: TGTGCCAGCAGCCAAGGCCCAGGGGATCAAGAGACCCAGTACTTC

clone size: .
V gene: TRBV6-5
J gene: TRBJ1-6
D gene: .
CDR3 protein: CASSYSGRSGSPLHF
CDR3 DNA: TGTGCCAGCAGTTACTCCGGGAGATCAGGATCACCCCTCCACTTT

clone size: .
V gene: TRBV11-2
J gene: TRBJ1-5
D gene: .
CDR3 protein: CASSRYSNQPQHF
CDR3 DNA: TGTGCCAGCAGCCGCTATAGCAATCAGCCCCAGCATTTT

clone size: once
V gene: TRBV6-6
J gene: TRBJ1-4
D gene: .
CDR3 protein: CASSSGSEKLFF
CDR3 DNA: TGTGCCAGCAGTTCGGGAAGTGAAAAACTGTTTTTT

clone size: .
V gene: TRBV3-1/TRBV3-2
J gene: TRBJ2-4
D gene: TRBD2
CDR3 protein: CASSQPGGNIQYF
CDR3 DNA: TGTGCCAGCAGCCAACCCGGGGGGAACATTCAGTACTTC

clone size: .
V gene: TRBV19
J gene: TRBJ2-3
D gene: .
CDR3 protein: CATRGVITDTQYF
CDR3 DNA: TGTGCCACCAGGGGGGTTATCACAGATACGCAGTATTTT

clone size: .
V gene: TRBV12-3/TRBV12-4
J gene: TRBJ1-1
D gene: TRBD1
CDR3 protein: CASSLTGLAFF
CDR3 DNA: TGTGCCAGCAGTCTGACAGGGTTGGCTTTCTTT

clone size: .
V gene: TRBV6-5
J gene: TRBJ2-7
D gene: .
CDR3 protein: CASRDSTYEQYF
CDR3 DNA: TGTGCCAGCAGGGACAGTACCTACGAGCAGTACTTC

clone size: .
V gene: TRBV7-9
J gene: TRBJ2-5
D gene: TRBD1
CDR3 protein: CATFEGTGQETQYF
CDR3 DNA: TGTGCCACTTTTGAGGGGACAGGACAAGAGACCCAGTACTTC

clone size: .
V gene: TRBV13
J gene: TRBJ1-2
D gene: .
CDR3 protein: CASSFRALLYGYTF
CDR3 DNA: TGTGCCAGCAGCTTCAGGGCACTCCTCTATGGCTACACCTTC

clone size: few
V gene: TRBV5-1
J gene: TRBJ1-5
D gene: TRBD1
CDR3 protein: CASSPGQGQQPQHF
CDR3 DNA: TGCGCCAGCAGCCCGGGACAGGGACAACAGCCCCAGCATTTT

clone size: .
V gene: TRBV20-1
J gene: TRBJ2-2
D gene: .
CDR3 protein: CSAGHGELFF
CDR3 DNA: TGCAGTGCGGGACATGGGGAGCTGTTTTTT

clone size: .
V gene: TRBV7-3
J gene: TRBJ1-2
D gene: TRBD1
CDR3 protein: CASSLTDRVTYGYTF
CDR3 DNA: TGTGCCAGCAGCTTAACCGACAGGGTGACCTATGGCTACACCTTC

clone size: .
V gene: TRBV5-1
J gene: TRBJ2-7
D gene: .
CDR3 protein: CASSTDPTSSYEQYF
CDR3 DNA: TGCGCCAGCAGCACCGACCCGACAAGCTCCTACGAGCAGTACTTC

clone size: .
V gene: TRBV3-1/TRBV3-2
J gene: TRBJ2-7
D gene: .
CDR3 protein: CASSSLYEQYF
CDR3 DNA: TGTGCCAGCAGCTCCCTCTACGAGCAGTACTTC

clone size: .
V gene: TRBV3-1/TRBV3-2
J gene: TRBJ2-5
D gene: TRBD2
CDR3 protein: CASSQDWSAGVSETQYF
CDR3 DNA: TGTGCCAGCAGCCAAGATTGGTCAGCGGGGGTGAGCGAGACCCAGTACTTC

clone size: .
V gene: TRBV30
J gene: TRBJ1-2
D gene: TRBD1
CDR3 protein: CAWARQGFDAGYTF
CDR3 DNA: TGTGCCTGGGCAAGACAGGGTTTTGATGCTGGCTACACCTTC

clone size: .
V gene: TRBV4-1
J gene: TRBJ1-5
D gene: TRBD1
CDR3 protein: CASSQPDRGNNQPQHF
CDR3 DNA: TGCGCCAGCAGCCAACCCGACAGGGGGAACAATCAGCCCCAGCATTTT

clone size: .
V gene: TRBV27
J gene: TRBJ2-1
D gene: TRBD2
CDR3 protein: CASLSAGGPYNEQFF
CDR3 DNA: TGTGCCAGTCTAAGCGCGGGGGGGCCCTACAATGAGCAGTTCTTC

clone size: .
V gene: TRBV5-4
J gene: TRBJ2-7
D gene: TRBD1
CDR3 protein: CASSEGTVEYEQYF
CDR3 DNA: TGTGCCAGCAGCGAAGGGACAGTGGAGTACGAGCAGTACTTC

clone size: .
V gene: TRBV6-5
J gene: TRBJ1-1
D gene: .
CDR3 protein: CASSYSQLYTEAFF
CDR3 DNA: TGTGCCAGCAGTTACTCACAGCTATACACTGAAGCTTTCTTT

clone size: .
V gene: TRBV27
J gene: TRBJ2-3
D gene: TRBD2
CDR3 protein: CASSPLVAGDTQYF
CDR3 DNA: TGTGCCAGCAGTCCTCTAGTAGCGGGAGACACGCAGTATTTT

clone size: .
V gene: TRBV9
J gene: TRBJ1-2
D gene: .
CDR3 protein: CASSVDPGANYGYTF
CDR3 DNA: TGTGCCAGCAGCGTAGATCCGGGAGCTAACTATGGCTACACCTTC

clone size: .
V gene: TRBV6-2/TRBV6-3
J gene: TRBJ2-6
D gene: .
CDR3 protein: CASSPRGSGANVLTF
CDR3 DNA: TGTGCCAGCAGCCCTCGGGGCTCTGGGGCCAACGTCCTGACTTTC

clone size: .
V gene: TRBV4-1
J gene: TRBJ2-1
D gene: TRBD2
CDR3 protein: CASRPGLAGSSYNEQFF
CDR3 DNA: TGCGCCAGCAGACCCGGACTAGCGGGTAGCTCCTACAATGAGCAGTTCTTC

clone size: .
V gene: TRBV6-1
J gene: TRBJ1-1
D gene: .
CDR3 protein: CASSEHSRRNTEAFF
CDR3 DNA: TGTGCCAGCAGTGAACATAGTCGTCGGAACACTGAAGCTTTCTTT

clone size: .
V gene: TRBV15
J gene: TRBJ1-2
D gene: TRBD1
CDR3 protein: CATSRGQGAGGYTF
CDR3 DNA: TGTGCCACCAGCAGAGGACAGGGGGCAGGTGGCTACACCTTC

clone size: .
V gene: TRBV15
J gene: TRBJ1-1
D gene: .
CDR3 protein: CATSRVVHTEAFF
CDR3 DNA: TGTGCCACCAGCAGAGTAGTGCACACTGAAGCTTTCTTT

clone size: .
V gene: TRBV9
J gene: TRBJ2-5
D gene: TRBD2
CDR3 protein: CASTRGGGKETQYF
CDR3 DNA: TGTGCCAGCACCCGGGGGGGCGGAAAAGAGACCCAGTACTTC

clone size: once
V gene: TRBV2
J gene: TRBJ2-7
D gene: TRBD1
CDR3 protein: CASREPGQTVQQYF
CDR3 DNA: TGTGCCAGCAGGGAACCGGGACAGACAGTACAGCAGTACTTC

clone size: .
V gene: TRBV6-1
J gene: TRBJ2-5
D gene: .
CDR3 protein: CASSEPGWETQYF
CDR3 DNA: TGTGCCAGCAGTGAGCCGGGGTGGGAGACCCAGTACTTC

clone size: .
V gene: TRBV7-2
J gene: TRBJ2-3
D gene: TRBD2
CDR3 protein: CASSYPGLAGADTQYF
CDR3 DNA: TGTGCCAGCAGCTATCCGGGACTAGCGGGAGCAGATACGCAGTATTTT

clone size: .
V gene: TRBV24-1
J gene: TRBJ2-2
D gene: .
CDR3 protein: CATSDWGAGELFF
CDR3 DNA: TGTGCCACCAGTGATTGGGGGGCCGGGGAGCTGTTTTTT

clone size: .
V gene: TRBV5-4
J gene: TRBJ2-7
D gene: .
CDR3 protein: CASSPQGYEQYF
CDR3 DNA: TGTGCCAGCAGCCCACAGGGATACGAGCAGTACTTC

clone size: .
V gene: TRBV27
J gene: TRBJ2-5
D gene: TRBD1
CDR3 protein: CASSLSLNADREETQYF
CDR3 DNA: TGTGCCAGCAGTTTATCGCTTAATGCGGACAGGGAAGAGACCCAGTACTTC